This T cell receptor (beta chain) was sequenced during a study of shared clonotypes between healthy human individuals. General study points: It was expected that sequencing depth would affect clonotype sharing among donors. Larger richness was generally estimated for naive than memory subsets.

Original analysis: ImmunoSEQ supplied junction-only sequences lacking quality scores, so filtering was different. Only in-frame clones appear in the TCRdb table, and some are missing; sequencing was by immunoSEQ multiplex PCR. V and J calls and clone size follow that table, whereas D and trimming were derived from the DNA. The repertoire has approximately 340,000 clones, approximately 79% of them found once; the top ten carry approximately 10%. In the CD4+ fraction, cells were divided into CD45RA+ naive and CD45RA-negative memory subsets. Of note for this clone: Its antigen is as yet unknown.

The sequenced sample consisted of memory CD4+ T cells sorted from blood. Subset specified: CD45RA-negative fraction. The receptor was derived from a man aged 30 to 39 in good health.

The CDR3 coding sequence is TGTGCCAGCAGTACCCTTGGGACAGGGGCGGGCGGCTACACCTTC. Protein product: CASSTLGTGAGGYTF. V gene TRBV7-2 combines with J gene TRBJ1-2, with 10 bases lining up with TRBD1. V trimming: 6 bases; J trimming: 8 bases; junction bases outside the gene matches: 12. The CDR3 contains 15 residues. Germline CDR1 reads SGHTA; CDR2 reads FQGNSA.